The sequence of this TCR beta chain was determined in a study of tumor-infiltrating lymphocytes in primary liver carcinoma. Comment on this clonotype: The junction departs from the called germline gene at one end, perhaps through a read error.

This CDR3 has 15 amino acids. With a constant-region primer, TCR beta cDNA was made from 450 to 500 ng of total RNA. For TCR beta, libraries were produced by three nested multiplex PCR rounds using slightly modified ARM-PCR. TRBV1-TRBV30 forward primers and a C-beta reverse primer were used in the first two PCR rounds, which each ran for approximately 10 cycles. TCRdb fed the multiplex PCR reads into MiXCR, producing one record per CDR3 protein. This sample has hundreds of thousands of distinct CDR3 sequences, with 65% found just once. Alongside blood RNA obtained from unsorted whole blood, germline DNA was also extracted.

This chain joins TRBV12-3 or TRBV12-4 and TRBJ2-1; possibly TRBD1 for D (6 bases). Sequencing was done on a sample of peripheral blood. The source of this sequence is a man in his forties or fifties with primary liver carcinoma and hepatitis B virus infection. In nucleotides, the CDR3 is TGTCCCAGCAGTTTACCCTTAGGACAGCACAATGAGCAGTTCTTC. Its translation: CPSSLPLGQHNEQFF.